One sample yielded the 5 T cell receptor beta chains listed below, sequenced in a study of cytomegalovirus exposure and HLA in healthy donors. It was with 60 Vbeta and 13 Jbeta primers that the PCR ran. Sequencing used immunoSEQ multiplex PCR; TCRdb keeps in-frame clones, though not all of them. This sample contains 120,000 to 150,000 clones. The specimen was PBMCs. These receptors all come from a middle-aged man in good health and CMV-seronegative.

The chain joins TRBV11-1 to TRBJ1-3, with D tentatively TRBD1 (5 bases). V lost 5 bases and J lost 0, with 14 bases in between. The CDR3 covers 16 residues. Germline loops: CDR1 SGHAT, CDR2 FQDESV (reference sequence). The CDR3 is CASSLTGRRSGNTIYF. The CDR3 nucleotides read TGTGCCAGCAGCCTCACAGGTCGACGCTCTGGAAACACCATATATTTT.

The gene calls are TRBV28 and TRBJ2-5; D gene uncertain. With 7 bases removed from V and 7 bases from J, the gap between germline ends came to 10 bases. Germline loops: CDR1 MDHEN, CDR2 SYDVKM. The CDR3 has 11 residues. CDR3 sequence reads: CASTGSGTQYF. DNA for the CDR3: TGTGCCAGCACCGGTTCGGGGACCCAGTACTTC.

The chain joins TRBV18 to TRBJ2-7; 10 bases map to TRBD1. J gave up 2 bases and V 4 bases, and 2 bases lay outside the gene matches. This CDR3 has 14 amino acids. CDR1 is KGHSH, CDR2 LQKENI, per germline. The CDR3 loop is CASSRDRGPYEQYF. The CDR3 DNA is TGTGCCAGCTCACGGGACAGGGGTCCCTACGAGCAGTACTTC.

The J gene is TRBJ2-5, the V gene TRBV6-5, with a possible D match to TRBD1 (6 bases). Trimming took 5 bases from V and 1 from J, leaving 14 bases between them. Germline lookup yields CDR1 MNHEY and CDR2 SVGAGI. The length of the CDR3 is 15 residues. The chain's CDR3 is CASSLDRLGQETQYF. CDR3 bases: TGTGCCAGCAGTCTGGACAGATTGGGCCAAGAGACCCAGTACTTC.

This chain uses TRBV27 with TRBJ2-3; a weak D match, TRBD2 (6 bases). The germline CDR1 and CDR2 sequences are MNHEY and SMNVEV (reference sequence). V was trimmed by 0 bases and J by 10 bases, leaving 11 bases between them. The CDR3 is 13 amino acids. CDR3 residues: CASSLSRGHAQYF. The CDR3 coding sequence is TGTGCCAGCAGTTTATCGCGGGGCCACGCGCAGTATTTT.